Described below is a single T cell receptor (beta chain) sequence and its context. The target antigen is unknown. The data originate from a study of persistence of HIV-infected CD4 T cells. Cells were stimulated with CMV-infected fibroblast lysates at 8 to 10 ug/mL. CD40L/CD69 double-negative CD45RO-high memory CD4+ T cells were collected. Suppressive ART was started during chronic HIV-1 infection in these adults. Undetectable plasma HIV-1 RNA below 50 copies/mL lasted at least 4 years. CD4+ T cell counts exceeded 400 cells/uL; CMV serology was positive. Before stimulation, PBMCs underwent CD8+ T cell depletion. The libraries were made with immunoSEQ version 4 in survey mode. Assay: immunoSEQ multiplex PCR; the TCRdb copy retains only in-frame clones and omits some. The sample has roughly 32,000 clones; 80% to 90% are singletons. CDR1 and CDR2 (germline): LGHDT, YNNKEL (reference sequence). Trimming shortened V by 10 bases and J by 0 bases, and 13 bases separated the two germline ends. The length of the CDR3 is 14 residues.

The gene calls are TRBV3-1 (or the pseudogene TRBV3-2) and TRBJ2-1; perhaps TRBD1 as D (7 bases). The sample in question was CD4+ T cells sorted from PBMCs after approximately 19-hour stimulation, obtained from a patient who received antiretroviral therapy. The receptor comes from an adult man with HIV who was CMV-seropositive. The CDR3 region has the DNA TGTGCCATGTCCAGGGGGGACTCCTACAATGAGCAGTTCTTC. Its translation is CAMSRGDSYNEQFF.